A selection of T cell receptor beta chains follows, all from one sample in a study of T cells after yellow fever vaccination. TCRdb independently ran MiXCR on the 5' RACE reads; one entry per CDR3 protein. The sample holds 250,000 or so distinct CDR3 sequences, approximately 6.7% seen once. Sequences were derived from CD4+ T cells sorted from PBMCs, sampled on the day of the yellow fever booster vaccination. All receptors derive from a man aged 25 to 40 who received the YFV17D yellow fever vaccine. The CDR3 runs from the conserved cysteine through the conserved F or W. D genes are given only for firm matches. A row's size may be missing; if present it is once, few, many or a size class.

TRBJ1-6 - TRBV30 12 few TGTGCCTGGAGTGTGATGAGTTCACCCCTCCACTTT CAWSVMSSPLHF
TRBJ2-7 - TRBV7-9 15 - TGTGCCAGCAGCTTATGGGACCAAAGCTCCTACGAGCAGTACTTC CASSLWDQSSYEQYF
TRBJ1-3 - TRBV12-3/TRBV12-4 16 few TGTGCCAGCAGTTTTAGGGGGTACAGTCCTGGAAACACCATATATTTT CASSFRGYSPGNTIYF
TRBJ2-3 TRBD1 TRBV7-9 15 - TGTGCCAGCAGCGCCGGGACAGGGTCCACAGATACGCAGTATTTT CASSAGTGSTDTQYF
TRBJ2-7 TRBD2 TRBV7-9 15 - TGTGCCAGCAGCTTAGCGATGGCGGGAGAAGCCGAGCAGTACTTC CASSLAMAGEAEQYF
TRBJ1-3 TRBD1 TRBV12-3/TRBV12-4 14 - TGTGCCAGCAGTGTCAGGGGGCCTGGAAACACCATATATTTT CASSVRGPGNTIYF
TRBJ2-1 TRBD2 TRBV20-1 17 - TGCAGTGCTTTCTTAGCGGGATTTTCCCAATTATACAATGAGCAGTTCTTC CSAFLAGFSQLYNEQFF
TRBJ1-2 - TRBV29-1 12 many TGCAGCGTGGAGAGGAGGGGATATGGCTACACCTTC CSVERRGYGYTF
TRBJ2-5 - TRBV20-1 12 many TGCAGTGCTAGTAAGGGACAAGAGACCCAGTACTTC CSASKGQETQYF
TRBJ2-7 TRBD1 TRBV6-1 17 few TGTGCCAGCAGCGAGAGAGAGAGTTTTGACAGGGCAAACGAGCAGTACTTC CASSERESFDRANEQYF
TRBJ1-1 - TRBV12-3/TRBV12-4 14 few TGTGCCAGCAGTTTGAACGGTTTGAACACTGAAGCTTTCTTT CASSLNGLNTEAFF
TRBJ2-1 - TRBV5-1 18 - TGCGCCAGCATCTTGGAGTCTTCGGCTTGGGCGGGCTACAATGAGCAGTTCTTC CASILESSAWAGYNEQFF
TRBJ1-6 TRBD1 TRBV7-2 15 - TGTGCCAGCAGCTTAGCAGGGACAGAAAATTCACCCCTCCACTTT CASSLAGTENSPLHF
TRBJ1-2 - TRBV20-1 16 few TGCAGTGCTAGCGAGAGGGGGGTCGGGACATCTTATGGCTACACCTTC CSASERGVGTSYGYTF
TRBJ2-3 - TRBV14 15 many TGTGCCAGCAGCCAAGGGGGAGTCGCGTCGGATACGCAGTATTTT CASSQGGVASDTQYF
TRBJ2-7 TRBD2 TRBV18 12 - TGTGCCAGCGGTAGCGGGAGTGACGAGCAGTACTTC CASGSGSDEQYF
TRBJ2-7 TRBD2 TRBV20-1 13 few TGCAGTGCCGCTTCCAGCGGGATCTACGAGCAGTACTTC CSAASSGIYEQYF
TRBJ2-7 - TRBV4-3 16 few TGCGCCAGCAGCCAAGAAAGGCCCCACGGCTCCTACGAGCAGTACTTC CASSQERPHGSYEQYF
TRBJ2-2 - TRBV20-1 13 few TGCAGTGCTAGTAGGGTTAACACCGGGGAGCTGTTTTTT CSASRVNTGELFF
TRBJ1-1 - TRBV6-6 12 many TGTGCCAGCAGTGCCGGAAGAACTGAAGCTTTCTTT CASSAGRTEAFF
TRBJ1-1 TRBD1 TRBV7-2 14 - TGTGCCAGCAGCTTGATGGACAGGGCGACTGAAGCTTTCTTT CASSLMDRATEAFF
TRBJ2-1 TRBD2 TRBV7-9 14 - TGTGCCAGCAGCTTCGGTGGGGGGGGGAATGAGCAGTTCTTC CASSFGGGGNEQFF
TRBJ1-6 - TRBV7-2 13 few TGTGCCAGCAGCCCCCTGCGGGACTCACCCCTCCACTTT CASSPLRDSPLHF
TRBJ2-1 - TRBV29-1 12 many TGCAGCGCCTCCAGTTCCTACAATGAGCAGTTCTTC CSASSSYNEQFF
TRBJ2-1 - TRBV12-3/TRBV12-4 15 - TGTGCCAGCACCAACTTTGCGGCAAACCCCAATGAGCAGTTCTTC CASTNFAANPNEQFF
TRBJ1-1 - TRBV3-1 14 few TGTGCCAGCAGCCACCGGACCCCCTTAACTGAAGCTTTCTTT CASSHRTPLTEAFF
TRBJ2-5 - TRBV5-8 15 - TGTGCCAGCAGCTTACAGTCTGGGTCGGTGGAGACCCAGTACTTC CASSLQSGSVETQYF
TRBJ1-5 TRBD1 TRBV11-2 13 - TGTGCCAGCAGCTTCGACAGGGAACAGCCCCAGCATTTT CASSFDREQPQHF
TRBJ2-1 - TRBV6-6 13 many TGTGCCAGCAGTTACTCGACGGGTAATGAGCAGTTCTTC CASSYSTGNEQFF
TRBJ2-2 - TRBV5-1 15 many TGCGCCAGCAGGCCAGGGGTAGCGAACACCGGGGAGCTGTTTTTT CASRPGVANTGELFF
TRBJ2-2 - TRBV10-3 17 many TGTGCCATCAGTGGGACCCAGGACAGCGCGAACACCGGGGAGCTGTTTTTT CAISGTQDSANTGELFF
TRBJ2-7 TRBD2 TRBV4-2 15 many TGTGCCAGCAGCCAAGAGCTAGCGGGAGCCCACGAGCAGTACTTC CASSQELAGAHEQYF
TRBJ2-1 - TRBV23-1 12 - TGCGCCAGCAGGCTGACTTGGAATGAGCAGTTCTTC CASRLTWNEQFF
TRBJ2-7 - TRBV28 12 many TGTGCCAGCAGTAAGGGTACCTACGAGCAGTACTTC CASSKGTYEQYF
TRBJ2-7 TRBD1 TRBV6-5 12 - TGTGCCAGCAGTCAACAGGGGCTCGAGCAGTACTTC CASSQQGLEQYF
TRBJ2-6 TRBD1 TRBV6-1 19 - TGTGCCAGCAGACCCCGTCCGGGACAGGATATCCCTGGGGCCAACGTCCTGACTTTC CASRPRPGQDIPGANVLTF
TRBJ2-1 TRBD2 TRBV5-1 15 many TGCGCCAGCAGCTCTAGCGGGGGTTCCTACAATGAGCAGTTCTTC CASSSSGGSYNEQFF
TRBJ2-1 TRBD1 TRBV7-2 15 - TGTGCCAGCAAACTACAGGGGAGCTCCTACAATGAGCAGTTCTTC CASKLQGSSYNEQFF
TRBJ1-1 - TRBV20-1 14 many TGCAGTGCTAGAGAGTCAGTCCTGAACACTGAAGCTTTCTTT CSARESVLNTEAFF
TRBJ2-3 TRBD1 TRBV3-1 15 few TGTGCCAGCAGCCGACAGGGGGCGCTTGGAGATACGCAGTATTTT CASSRQGALGDTQYF
TRBJ1-1 - TRBV5-6 15 - TGTGCCAGCAGCTTGGGCGACAGGATGAACACTGAAGCTTTCTTT CASSLGDRMNTEAFF
TRBJ2-3 TRBD2 TRBV5-1 16 many TGCGCCAGCAGCTCTCGACTAGCGCATAGCACAGATACGCAGTATTTT CASSSRLAHSTDTQYF